What follows are 20 T cell receptor beta chains derived from one specimen sequenced in a study of shared clonotypes between healthy human individuals. TCRdb's table, derived via immunoSEQ multiplex PCR, lists solely in-frame clones and lacks some. The data hold just over 2,000,000 clones, with approximately 94% observed a single time. CD45RO-negative, CCR7-selected cells formed the naive CD8 fraction, which excluded terminally differentiated effector memory CD45RA+ cells. Input material: naive CD8+ T cells sorted from blood. Receptor source: a man aged 18 to 29 in good health.

A note on this clone: This CDR3 is also generated by other DNA sequences in the sample. The chain uses TRBV6-5 and TRBJ2-2, with D perhaps TRBD1 (5 bases). CDR3 length: 14 residues. The germline gives CDR1 MNHEY, CDR2 SVGAGI. Trimming shortened V by 2 bases and J by 6 bases, and 10 bases separated the two germline ends. The CDR3 DNA sequence: TGTGCCAGCAGTTACGCCGAAGGGGCCGGGGAGCTGTTTTTT. Its translation: CASSYAEGAGELFF.

The chain recombines TRBV10-3 with TRBJ2-6, with D tentatively TRBD1 (6 bases). The length of the CDR3 is 14 residues. Germline CDR1 and CDR2: ENHRY and SYGVKD. The ends were cut back, 10 bases at V and 4 bases at J, with 14 bases in the middle. This CDR3 reads CATETGLGANVLTF. CDR3 coding DNA: TGTGCCACCGAAACAGGGCTCGGGGCCAACGTCCTGACTTTC.

The chain is built from TRBV11-2 and TRBJ2-7, with D hard to call. From germline, CDR1 is SGHAT and CDR2 FQNNGV. This CDR3 contains 13 residues. V was cut by 2 bases and J by 4 bases, with 9 bases left in between. DNA of the CDR3: TGTGCCAGCAGCTTAATTCCGCTATACGAGCAGTACTTC. Amino acids: CASSLIPLYEQYF. Looking up the rest from reference TRBV11-2 and TRBJ2-7 gives the full variable domain: EAGVAQSPRYKIIEKRQSVAFWCNPISGHATLYWYQQILGQGPKLLIQFQNNGVVDDSQLPKDRFSAERLKGVDSTLKIQPAKLEDSAVYLCASSLIPLYEQYFGPGTRLTVT.

The J gene is TRBJ2-3, the V gene TRBV12-5, with a possible D match to TRBD2 (6 bases). CDR3 length: 14 residues. Trimming left V 6 bases short and J 5 bases short, with 15 bases between. Germline V gene sequence: CDR1 LGHNT, CDR2 FRNRAP. The CDR3 nucleotides are TGTGCTAGTGGACGGGGACTGCTCATAGATACGCAGTATTTT. It encodes CASGRGLLIDTQYF.

This clone was recorded once. The chain employs TRBV28 and TRBJ2-3, with 7 bases fitting TRBD1. The CDR3 loop spans 15 amino acids. Germline CDR1 and CDR2: MDHEN and SYDVKM. J was trimmed by 2 bases and V by 5 bases; bases with no gene match: 7. CDR3 coding DNA: TGTGCCAGCAGTCCGGGGACAGCGAACACAGATACGCAGTATTTT. Residues: CASSPGTANTDTQYF.

The chain couples TRBV4-1 to TRBJ2-7; TRBD1 matches at 8 bases. The CDR3 runs to 14 residues. With V trimmed by 6 bases and J by 4 bases, 8 bases remained unmatched. The germline gives CDR1 MGHRA, CDR2 YSYEKL. The CDR3 loop reads CASRPDRGTYEQYF. The CDR3 DNA sequence: TGCGCCAGCAGGCCTGACAGGGGAACGTACGAGCAGTACTTC.

The genes are TRBV5-6 and TRBJ1-3; D not certain. This CDR3 contains 12 residues. From germline, CDR1 is SGHDT and CDR2 YYEEEE. The V end was cut by 4 bases, the J end by 3 bases, with 5 bases between. DNA of the CDR3: TGTGCCAGCAGCATAGTTGGAAACACCATATATTTT. This translates into CASSIVGNTIYF.

This chain connects TRBV27 to TRBJ2-1; TRBD2 matches at 7 bases. CDR1 and CDR2 (germline): MNHEY, SMNVEV (reference sequence). The CDR3 totals 11 residues. Losses at the gene ends were 2 bases for V and 13 bases for J; bases not matched to a gene: 2. CDR3 bases: TGTGCCAGCAGTTTAGGGGGGGGACAGTTCTTC. The encoded protein is CASSLGGGQFF.

J is TRBJ2-3 and V is TRBV5-4; possibly TRBD2 for D (5 bases). The germline CDR1 and CDR2 sequences are SGHNT and YYREEE (reference sequence). The CDR3 sequence is 15 residues long. V was trimmed by 4 bases and J by 0 bases, leaving 12 bases between them. CDR3 residues: CASSTGPGSTDTQYF. CDR3 bases: TGTGCCAGCAGCACTGGGCCGGGGAGCACAGATACGCAGTATTTT.

The chain employs TRBV27 and TRBJ2-3; D remains ambiguous. Trimming took off 6 bases at V and 2 bases at J, with 6 bases between the two ends. CDR3 length equals 12 residues. Germline V gene lookup returns CDR1 MNHEY and CDR2 SMNVEV (reference sequence). The CDR3 DNA sequence: TGTGCCAGCAGCCAATACACAGATACGCAGTATTTT. As protein: CASSQYTDTQYF.

Turning to this clone: This specimen includes other DNA sequences encoding the same CDR3. DNA of the CDR3: TGTGCCAGCAGCTTAGAACTAGCGGGGAGTTACAATGAGCAGTTCTTC. Protein: CASSLELAGSYNEQFF. V usage is TRBV11-2 and J usage is TRBJ2-1; TRBD2 aligns across 10 bases. Losses at the gene ends were 0 bases for V and 4 bases for J; bases not matched to a gene: 3. Germline CDR1 reads SGHAT; CDR2 reads FQNNGV. This CDR3 spans 16 amino acids. Full variable domain (rest looked up from reference TRBV11-2 and TRBJ2-1): EAGVAQSPRYKIIEKRQSVAFWCNPISGHATLYWYQQILGQGPKLLIQFQNNGVVDDSQLPKDRFSAERLKGVDSTLKIQPAKLEDSAVYLCASSLELAGSYNEQFFGPGTRLTVL.

This clone was found once. This sequence joins TRBV7-9 and TRBJ2-3; D unresolved. Trimming cost V 5 bases and J 9 bases, with 15 bases left between them. The germline V gene has CDR1 SEHNR and CDR2 FQNEAQ (reference sequence). This CDR3 has 13 amino acids. DNA for the CDR3: TGTGCCAGCAGCGCAGACACCGCCGGAACGCAGTATTTT. Protein sequence: CASSADTAGTQYF.

The chain links TRBV30 to TRBJ2-1, with D unclear. V lost 2 bases and J lost 8, with 4 bases in between. The CDR3 has 10 residues. Germline V gene sequence: CDR1 GTSNPN, CDR2 SVGIG (reference sequence). The CDR3 DNA sequence: TGTGCCTGGAGTACACATGAGCAGTTCTTC. Protein product: CAWSTHEQFF.

The chain links TRBV9 to TRBJ2-1, with TRBD2 identical over 7 bases. Trimming took 2 bases from V and 4 from J; bases not matched to a gene: 6. CDR1 SGDLS and CDR2 YYNGEE come from the germline V gene. This CDR3 region has 15 residues. CDR3 nucleotides: TGTGCCAGCAGCGTCACGGGGGGTGCTTACAATGAGCAGTTCTTC. This sequence encodes CASSVTGGAYNEQFF.

The chain is built from TRBV5-8 and TRBJ2-2; 13 bases fit TRBD2. This CDR3 spans 17 amino acids. Germline loops: CDR1 SGHTS, CDR2 YDEGEE. Trimming removed 0 bases from V and 3 bases from J; junction bases left unmatched: 2. CDR3 loop: CASSLGLAGGDTGELFF. DNA of the CDR3: TGTGCCAGCAGCTTGGGACTAGCGGGAGGAGACACCGGGGAGCTGTTTTTT.

This clone appeared a single time. The chain combines TRBV4-2 with TRBJ2-1; possibly TRBD2 for D (6 bases). Germline assignment: CDR1 LGHNA and CDR2 YNFKEQ. The CDR3 totals 18 residues. V was shortened by 1 base and J by 4 bases, with 20 bases between the two germline ends. CDR3 residues: CASSQVLGGAASYNEQFF. The CDR3 region has the DNA TGTGCCAGCAGCCAAGTGCTCGGCGGGGCCGCTTCATACAATGAGCAGTTCTTC.

V usage is TRBV5-1 and J usage is TRBJ2-1; TRBD1 or TRBD2 may be the D gene (5 bases each). The V and J ends lost 1 base and 13 bases respectively, with 12 bases between them. Germline V gene sequence: CDR1 SGHRS, CDR2 YFSETQ. CDR3 length equals 12 residues. Here the CDR3 reads CASSLLGPDQFF. The CDR3 coding sequence is TGCGCCAGCAGCTTGCTGGGACCCGACCAGTTCTTC. Filled out from reference TRBV5-1 and TRBJ2-1, the complete variable domain reads KAGVTQTPRYLIKTRGQQVTLSCSPISGHRSVSWYQQTPGQGLQFLFEYFSETQRNKGNFPGRFSGRQFSNSRSEMNVSTLELGDSALYLCASSLLGPDQFFGPGTRLTVL.

This rearrangement joins TRBV23-1 to TRBJ1-2; 10 positions agree with TRBD1. TRBV23-1 counts as an open reading frame of uncertain function. The junction had 5 bases not matched to a gene; V was cut back by 0 bases and J by 4 bases. The CDR3 totals 16 residues. CDR3 residues: CASSQSQTGGAYGYTF. The CDR3 DNA follows: TGCGCCAGCAGTCAATCGCAGACAGGGGGCGCCTATGGCTACACCTTC.

The chain combines TRBV11-2 with TRBJ1-1, with D perhaps TRBD1 (5 bases). Trimming removed 1 base from V and 0 bases from J, with 6 bases in between. The CDR3 extends over 14 amino acids. Germline CDR1 reads SGHAT; CDR2 reads FQNNGV. In nucleotides, the CDR3 is TGTGCCAGCAGCTTAGTGGGGCTGAACACTGAAGCTTTCTTT. Its protein product is CASSLVGLNTEAFF.

The CDR3 sequence is CASSIGETTEAFF. The DNA for the CDR3 is TGTGCCAGTAGTATAGGGGAGACCACTGAAGCTTTCTTT. The chain is built from TRBV19 and TRBJ1-1; D call uncertain. The germline V and J ends were trimmed by 1 base and 4 bases, with 7 bases remaining between them. CDR3 length: 13 residues. Germline V lookup: CDR1 LNHDA, CDR2 SQIVND (reference sequence). Full variable domain (missing parts from reference TRBV19 and TRBJ1-1): DGGITQSPKYLFRKEGQNVTLSCEQNLNHDAMYWYRQDPGQGLRLIYYSQIVNDFQKGDIAEGYSVSREKKESFPLTVTSAQKNPTAFYLCASSIGETTEAFFGQGTRLTVV.